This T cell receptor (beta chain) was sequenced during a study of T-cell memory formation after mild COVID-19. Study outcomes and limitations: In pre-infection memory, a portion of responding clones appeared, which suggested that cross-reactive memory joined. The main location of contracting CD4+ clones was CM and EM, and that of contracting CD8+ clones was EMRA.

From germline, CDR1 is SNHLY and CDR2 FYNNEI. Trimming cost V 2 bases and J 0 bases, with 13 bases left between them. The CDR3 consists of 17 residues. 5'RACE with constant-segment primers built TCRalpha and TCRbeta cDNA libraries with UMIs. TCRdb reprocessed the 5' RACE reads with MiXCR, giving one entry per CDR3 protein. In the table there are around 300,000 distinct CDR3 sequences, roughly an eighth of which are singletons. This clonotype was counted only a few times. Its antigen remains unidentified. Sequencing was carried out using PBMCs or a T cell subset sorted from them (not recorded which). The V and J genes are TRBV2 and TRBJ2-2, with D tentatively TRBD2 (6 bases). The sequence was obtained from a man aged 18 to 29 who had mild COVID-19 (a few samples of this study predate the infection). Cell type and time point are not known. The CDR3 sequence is CASSENSGPTNTGELFF. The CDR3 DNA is TGTGCCAGCAGTGAAAACAGCGGGCCTACGAACACCGGGGAGCTGTTTTTT.